Below, 14 T cell receptor beta chains from the same sample are listed, as sequenced in a study of T cell responses to AZD1222 COVID-19 vaccine. The repertoire was sequenced with immunoSEQ multiplex PCR; TCRdb's copy has only in-frame clones and lacks some. The table lists roughly 100,000 clones, around nine tenths of them singletons. The material sequenced was peripheral blood, taken on day 0 of AZD1222 vaccination. Source of these receptors: an adult in good health.

The J gene is TRBJ2-7, the V gene TRBV29-1, with 9 bases matching TRBD1. Germline lookup yields CDR1 SQVTM and CDR2 ANQGSEA. The CDR3 loop spans 14 amino acids. V shed 7 bases, J shed 2 bases, and the junction held 9 bases outside the gene matches. CDR3 coding DNA: TGCAGCGCCAAGGGACAGGGAACCCCCTACGAGCAGTACTTC. Protein: CSAKGQGTPYEQYF.

The chain recombines TRBV27 with TRBJ1-2; 8 bases fit TRBD1. This CDR3 is built from 15 residues. V lost 0 bases, J lost 7 bases, and 7 bases stayed unmatched. CDR1 and CDR2 (germline): MNHEY, SMNVEV (reference sequence). The CDR3 protein is CASSLSRTGQGGYTF. The CDR3 DNA is TGTGCCAGCAGTTTATCGCGGACAGGGCAGGGTGGCTACACCTTC.

This chain joins TRBV11-2 and TRBJ1-2; a weak D match, TRBD1 (6 bases). CDR3 size: 13 residues. Trimming cost V 5 bases and J 2 bases, with 9 bases left between them. Germline assignment: CDR1 SGHAT and CDR2 FQNNGV. CDR3 DNA sequence: TGTGCCAGCAGCCCAGACAGGAACTATGGCTACACCTTC. It is translated as CASSPDRNYGYTF.

V and J are TRBV18 and TRBJ2-3; the D gene could be TRBD1 or TRBD2 (5 bases each). Looked up from germline, CDR1 is KGHSH and CDR2 is LQKENI. Trimming took 0 bases from V and 7 from J, leaving 14 bases between them. CDR3 length: 15 residues. CDR3 DNA sequence: TGTGCCAGCTCACCACCTAGTGGGGGTGTATATACGCAGTATTTT. Protein product: CASSPPSGGVYTQYF.

The table lists this clone with a few counts. The J gene is TRBJ1-1, the V gene TRBV12-3 or TRBV12-4; D is unclear. Trimming took off 3 bases at V and 7 bases at J, with 9 bases between the two ends. The CDR3 has 12 residues. CDR3 region: CASSFSHREAFF. In nucleotides, the CDR3 is TGTGCCAGCAGTTTCTCCCACCGTGAAGCTTTCTTT.

The V call is TRBV20-1, the J call TRBJ2-5; a possible D gene is TRBD2 (7 bases). V was pared by 3 bases and J by 4 bases, with 21 bases between. CDR1 DFQATT and CDR2 SNEGSKA come from the germline V gene (reference sequence). The CDR3 extends over 16 amino acids. The CDR3, as DNA: TGCAGTGCTAGTGGCCGACTAGTGGGGGGGCCAGAGACCCAGTACTTC. This translates into CSASGRLVGGPETQYF.

This clone was recorded a few times. The chain joins TRBV3-1 (or the pseudogene TRBV3-2) to TRBJ1-4; tentatively, D is TRBD1 (6 bases). Germline V gene sequence: CDR1 LGHDT, CDR2 YNNKEL (reference sequence). This CDR3 comprises 16 residues. V gave up 2 bases and J gave up 8 bases, with 18 bases separating them. The CDR3 loop reads CASSQLFPGRGEKLFF. In DNA form, the CDR3 reads TGTGCCAGCAGCCAACTTTTCCCCGGAAGGGGGGAAAAACTGTTTTTT.

This chain connects TRBV13 to TRBJ2-1; D is tentatively TRBD1 or TRBD2 (6 bases each). CDR3 size: 14 residues. Trimming shortened V by 2 bases and J by 9 bases, and 14 bases separated the two germline ends. Germline values: CDR1 PRHDT, CDR2 FYEKMQ (reference sequence). The CDR3 nucleotides are TGTGCCAGCAGCTTATATAGGGGGGCAGGTGAGCAGTTCTTC. Amino acid sequence: CASSLYRGAGEQFF.

The chain recombines TRBV18 with TRBJ2-7, with 11 bases lining up with TRBD1. Germline V gene sequence: CDR1 KGHSH, CDR2 LQKENI. The CDR3 is 14 amino acids. Trimming cost V 2 bases and J 5 bases; bases outside gene matches: 2. The CDR3 DNA reads TGTGCCAGCTCACCAACGGGACAGGGGGACGAGCAGTACTTC. It specifies CASSPTGQGDEQYF. Full variable domain (missing parts from reference TRBV18 and TRBJ2-7): NAGVMQNPRHLVRRRGQEARLRCSPMKGHSHVYWYRQLPEEGLKFMVYLQKENIIDESGMPKERFSAEFPKEGPSILRIQQVVRGDSAAYFCASSPTGQGDEQYFGPGTRLTVT.

CDR3 protein: CASSSGLPGELFF. CDR3 nucleotides: TGTGCCAGCAGTTCGGGACTCCCCGGGGAGCTGTTTTTT. J is TRBJ2-2 and V is TRBV6-5; a weak D match, TRBD2 (6 bases). The CDR3 covers 13 residues. Germline V CDR1 and CDR2: MNHEY, SVGAGI. Trimming stripped 4 bases from V and 6 bases from J, with 9 bases between.

The genes are TRBV2 and TRBJ2-7; D might be TRBD1 (6 bases). The V end lost 6 bases, the J end lost 4 bases, and 13 bases lay between the germline ends. The CDR3 length is 13 residues. Germline V lookup: CDR1 SNHLY, CDR2 FYNNEI. In nucleotides, the CDR3 is TGTGCCAGCAGCTTCCAGAGGGGGTACGAGCAGTACTTC. It translates to CASSFQRGYEQYF.

V is TRBV10-2 and J is TRBJ2-3; possibly TRBD1 for D (5 bases). The CDR3 sequence is 15 residues long. Per the germline V gene, CDR1 is WSHSY and CDR2 is SAAADI. Trimming removed 2 bases from V and 2 bases from J, with 11 bases in between. The CDR3 loop is CASSEGNRFTDTQYF. In nucleotides, the CDR3 is TGCGCCAGCAGTGAGGGGAACAGGTTCACAGATACGCAGTATTTT.

The chain combines TRBV7-6 with TRBJ2-7; 7 positions match TRBD1. The CDR3 has 15 amino acids. The V gene end was trimmed by 5 bases and the J gene end by 7 bases; junction bases not matched to a gene: 14. From germline, CDR1 is SGHVS and CDR2 FNYEAQ. The CDR3 region has the DNA TGTGCCAGCAGCCCCGGGACAGATATCCTACGGGAGCAGTACTTC. Its translation is CASSPGTDILREQYF.

The chain is built from TRBV11-3 and TRBJ2-7, with no clear D. The CDR3 totals 12 residues. Trimming took 5 bases from V and 4 from J, leaving 9 bases between them. Per the germline V gene, CDR1 is SGHNT and CDR2 is YENEEA. The CDR3 is CASSGDSYEQYF. CDR3 DNA sequence: TGTGCCAGCAGCGGCGACTCTTACGAGCAGTACTTC.